This T cell receptor (beta chain) was sequenced in a study of blood T cells in healthy people across ages. The CDR3 runs to 13 residues. V lost 6 bases, J lost 2 bases, and 13 bases lay in between. CDR1 SQVTM and CDR2 ANQGSEA come from the germline V gene. Researchers report isolating at least 6 million PBMCs per sample. A second PCR of about 6 to 12 cycles used a sample-barcoded 5' primer and a J-beta primer mix. Every sample returned 2.5 million or more CDR3-containing paired-end reads. TCRdb re-derived calls from the 5' RACE reads in MiXCR, one entry per CDR3 protein. This sample has some 780,000 distinct CDR3 sequences, with roughly three fifths found just once.

The chain couples TRBV29-1 to TRBJ1-1; perhaps TRBD1 as D (5 bases). The TCR originated in a man aged 35 to 55 in good health. Sequenced input: blood. CDR3 region: CSVTTTGNTEAFF. As DNA, the CDR3 is TGCAGCGTAACAACAACAGGAAACACTGAAGCTTTCTTT.